The 12 T cell receptor beta chains in this list originate from one sample, sequenced in a study of shared clonotypes between healthy human individuals. Profiled with immunoSEQ multiplex PCR; TCRdb holds only in-frame clones, not every one. The sample has around 1.4 million clones, approximately 98.5% seen once. Sequencing used naive CD4+ T cells sorted from blood. Documented subset: CD45RA+ positively selected. These receptors were obtained from a man aged 25-45 years in good health.

The chain uses TRBV5-1 and TRBJ2-5; 7 nucleotides line up with TRBD2. The CDR3 runs to 14 residues. Germline assignment: CDR1 SGHRS and CDR2 YFSETQ. Trimming cost V 2 bases and J 4 bases; bases outside gene matches: 5. CDR3 nucleotides: TGCGCCAGCAGCTTCCTAGCGGCGGGAGAGACCCAGTACTTC. Translation: CASSFLAAGETQYF. Complete variable domain (other parts from reference TRBV5-1 and TRBJ2-5): KAGVTQTPRYLIKTRGQQVTLSCSPISGHRSVSWYQQTPGQGLQFLFEYFSETQRNKGNFPGRFSGRQFSNSRSEMNVSTLELGDSALYLCASSFLAAGETQYFGPGTRLLVL.

The V and J genes are TRBV2 and TRBJ2-1; the match to TRBD2 covers 12 bases. V was clipped by 2 bases and J by 7 bases; unmatched bases: 9. The CDR3 sequence is 17 residues long. The germline gives CDR1 SNHLY, CDR2 FYNNEI. DNA for the CDR3: TGTGCCAGCAGTGAACGAGGACCGACTAGCGGGAGTAATGAGCAGTTCTTC. It is translated as CASSERGPTSGSNEQFF.

J is TRBJ1-2 and V is TRBV7-8; 7 bases are a match to TRBD1. The CDR3 covers 15 residues. Trimming cost V 3 bases and J 3 bases; bases outside gene matches: 7. The germline CDR1 and CDR2 sequences are SGHVS and FQNEAQ. This CDR3 reads CASSFKPTGYYGYTF. CDR3 DNA sequence: TGTGCCAGCAGCTTCAAACCGACAGGGTACTATGGCTACACCTTC.

The chain uses TRBV27 and TRBJ2-1, with 10 bases lining up with TRBD2. CDR3 length equals 17 residues. Germline CDR1 reads MNHEY; CDR2 reads SMNVEV (reference sequence). V was pared by 3 bases and J by 2 bases, with 7 bases of the junction left unmatched. The CDR3 sequence: CASSFGLADLPYNEQFF. CDR3 in DNA: TGTGCCAGCAGTTTTGGACTAGCGGACTTGCCCTACAATGAGCAGTTCTTC.

The chain carries TRBV29-1 and TRBJ2-7; TRBD2 might be the D (7 bases). The CDR3 length is 14 residues. V dropped 7 bases and J dropped 6 bases, with 22 bases sitting between them. The germline V gene encodes CDR1 SQVTM and CDR2 ANQGSEA. CDR3 protein: CSASNVGGESEQYF. The CDR3, as DNA: TGCAGCGCCTCCAACGTAGGGGGGGAGAGCGAGCAGTACTTC.

The chain is built from TRBV6-5 and TRBJ2-2; D remains unclear. From germline, CDR1 is MNHEY and CDR2 SVGAGI. Trimming pared 6 bases from V and 0 bases from J, leaving 11 bases between. The CDR3 totals 15 residues. In nucleotides, the CDR3 is TGTGCCAGCAGCTCGCCCTCGTCGAACACCGGGGAGCTGTTTTTT. This sequence encodes CASSSPSSNTGELFF.

The chain recombines TRBV11-2 with TRBJ2-7; weak D call: TRBD1 (6 bases). Trimming stripped 2 bases from V and 3 bases from J, with 14 bases between. This CDR3 region has 15 residues. Germline V gene lookup returns CDR1 SGHAT and CDR2 FQNNGV. CDR3 protein: CASSLNSGQNYEQYF. CDR3 in DNA: TGTGCCAGCAGCTTAAATTCTGGACAGAACTACGAGCAGTACTTC.

This chain uses TRBV28 with TRBJ1-5; D unclear. This CDR3 region has 14 residues. Deletions cut 6 bases from V and 7 bases from J, with 16 bases between. Germline lookup yields CDR1 MDHEN and CDR2 SYDVKM. The CDR3 DNA sequence: TGTGCCAGCAGGAAGAGCCCGATGCTACAGCCCCAGCATTTT. The encoded protein is CASRKSPMLQPQHF.

J is TRBJ2-5 and V is TRBV5-1; D could derive from TRBD1 or TRBD2 (5 bases each). V was pared by 0 bases and J by 2 bases, with 17 bases between. The germline CDR1 and CDR2 sequences are SGHRS and YFSETQ. This CDR3 comprises 17 residues. The CDR3 region is CASSLAPTGPGQETQYF. CDR3 in DNA: TGCGCCAGCAGCTTGGCCCCTACGGGACCGGGGCAAGAGACCCAGTACTTC.

The V call is TRBV7-8, the J call TRBJ2-7; the match to TRBD2 covers 13 bases. CDR1 SGHVS and CDR2 FQNEAQ come from the germline V gene. Trimming removed 5 bases from V and 6 bases from J; junction bases left unmatched: 4. The CDR3 is 14 residues long. The CDR3 DNA follows: TGTGCCAGCAGCATGAGACTAGCGGGAGGCGAGCAGTACTTC. Translation gives CASSMRLAGGEQYF. Full variable domain (missing parts from reference TRBV7-8 and TRBJ2-7): GAGVSQSPRYKVAKRGQDVALRCDPISGHVSLFWYQQALGQGPEFLTYFQNEAQLDKSGLPSDRFFAERPEGSVSTLKIQRTQQEDSAVYLCASSMRLAGGEQYFGPGTRLTVT.

The CDR3 is CASSLGDWDQPQHF. CDR3 sequence (DNA): TGTGCCAGCAGCTTAGGGGACTGGGATCAGCCCCAGCATTTT. The V call is TRBV7-8, the J call TRBJ1-5; TRBD1 might be the D (5 bases). The CDR3 extends over 14 amino acids. Germline CDR1 reads SGHVS; CDR2 reads FQNEAQ. V was cut by 1 base and J by 5 bases, with 9 bases left in between.

The chain recombines TRBV5-1 with TRBJ2-2, with 11 bases lining up with TRBD2. The CDR3 runs 18 residues. CDR1 is SGHRS, CDR2 YFSETQ, per germline. J gave up 3 bases and V 1 base, and 8 bases lay outside the gene matches. In nucleotides, the CDR3 is TGCGCCAGCAGCTTGCCTTGGGTAGCGGGAGGGTACACCGGGGAGCTGTTTTTT. Protein: CASSLPWVAGGYTGELFF.